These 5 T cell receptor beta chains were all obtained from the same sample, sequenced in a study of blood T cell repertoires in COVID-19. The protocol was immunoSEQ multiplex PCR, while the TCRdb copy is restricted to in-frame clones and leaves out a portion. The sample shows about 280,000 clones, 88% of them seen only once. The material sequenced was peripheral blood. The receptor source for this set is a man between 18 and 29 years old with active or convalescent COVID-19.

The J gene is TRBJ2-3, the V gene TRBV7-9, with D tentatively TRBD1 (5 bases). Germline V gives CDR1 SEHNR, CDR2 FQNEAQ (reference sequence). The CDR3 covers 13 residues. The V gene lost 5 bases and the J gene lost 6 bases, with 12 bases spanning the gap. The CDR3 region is CASSDSRQDTQYF. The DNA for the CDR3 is TGTGCCAGCAGCGACTCGCGACAGGATACGCAGTATTTT. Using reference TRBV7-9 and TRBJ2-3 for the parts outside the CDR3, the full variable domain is DTGVSQNPRHKITKRGQNVTFRCDPISEHNRLYWYRQTLGQGPEFLTYFQNEAQLEKSRLLSDRFSAERPKGSFSTLEIQRTEQGDSAMYLCASSDSRQDTQYFGPGTRLTVL.

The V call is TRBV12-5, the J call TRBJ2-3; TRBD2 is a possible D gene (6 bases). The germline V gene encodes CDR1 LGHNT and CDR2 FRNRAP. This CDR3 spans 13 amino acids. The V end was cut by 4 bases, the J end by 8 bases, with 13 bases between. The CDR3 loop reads CASGSLLGGTQYF. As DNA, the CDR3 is TGTGCTAGTGGTTCCCTTCTGGGGGGTACGCAGTATTTT.

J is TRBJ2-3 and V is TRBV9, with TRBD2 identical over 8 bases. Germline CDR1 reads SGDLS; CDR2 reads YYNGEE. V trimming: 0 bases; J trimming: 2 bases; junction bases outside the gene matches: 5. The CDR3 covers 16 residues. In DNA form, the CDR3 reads TGTGCCAGCAGCGTAGTCGGTAGCGGGGTCACAGATACGCAGTATTTT. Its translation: CASSVVGSGVTDTQYF. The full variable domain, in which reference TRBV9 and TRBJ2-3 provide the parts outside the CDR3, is DSGVTQTPKHLITATGQRVTLRCSPRSGDLSVYWYQQSLDQGLQFLIQYYNGEERAKGNILERFSAQQFPDLHSELNLSSLELGDSALYFCASSVVGSGVTDTQYFGPGTRLTVL.

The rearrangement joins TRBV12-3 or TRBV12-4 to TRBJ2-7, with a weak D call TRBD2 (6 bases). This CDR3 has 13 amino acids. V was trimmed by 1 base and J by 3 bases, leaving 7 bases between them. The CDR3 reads CASSLGGVYEQYF. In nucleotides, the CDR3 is TGTGCCAGCAGTTTAGGGGGGGTCTACGAGCAGTACTTC.

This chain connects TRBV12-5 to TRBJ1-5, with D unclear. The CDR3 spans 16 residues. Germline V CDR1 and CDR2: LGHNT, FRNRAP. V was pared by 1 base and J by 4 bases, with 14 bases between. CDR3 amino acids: CASGLGMTLGNQPQHF. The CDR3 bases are TGTGCTAGTGGTTTGGGGATGACACTTGGGAATCAGCCCCAGCATTTT.